These 22 T cell receptor beta chains share one sample of origin, sequenced in a study of response to subunit inactivated influenza vaccine. TCRdb re-called the RT-PCR reads with MiXCR, one entry per CDR3 protein. The sample has about 160,000 distinct CDR3 sequences, approximately 10% seen once. Source: non-naive T cells sorted from PBMCs, taken 45 days after vaccination. The receptors here all came from a man aged 50 or older who received an inactivated influenza vaccine.

This clonotype occurred many times. At one end the junction does not follow the germline gene, possibly because of a read error. J is TRBJ2-1 and V is TRBV7-9; D unresolved. The CDR3 sequence is 12 residues long. Germline V gene data show CDR1 as SEHNR and CDR2 as FQNEAQ (reference sequence). As DNA, the CDR3 is TGTGCCAGCAGTTTAAACCCCACGACCATTCGGTTC. Translation: CASSLNPTTIRF.

This clonotype was picked up a small number of times. This sequence joins TRBV4-3 and TRBJ2-2; unclear D gene. Trimming stripped 0 bases from V and 9 bases from J, with 11 bases between. CDR1 is LGHNA and CDR2 is YSLEER in the germline V gene. The length of the CDR3 is 14 residues. CDR3 in DNA: TGCGCCAGCAGCCAAGATCTGCTGGTCAGGGAGCTGTTTTTT. This encodes CASSQDLLVRELFF.

The chain uses TRBV18 and TRBJ1-1; no definite D call. CDR3 length: 14 amino acids. V was pared by 2 bases and J by 4 bases, with 11 bases between. Germline CDR1 KGHSH, CDR2 LQKENI. In DNA form, the CDR3 reads TGTGCCAGCTCACCAGGGGTTGATGGCACTGAAGCTTTCTTT. Amino acids: CASSPGVDGTEAFF.

The rearrangement links TRBV27 to TRBJ2-2; the match to TRBD1 covers 9 bases. Germline V gene data show CDR1 as MNHEY and CDR2 as SMNVEV (reference sequence). The CDR3 length is 15 residues. The ends lost 1 base at V and 4 bases at J; junction bases unmatched: 1. CDR3 protein: CASSLYRGRTGELFF. The CDR3 DNA follows: TGTGCCAGCAGTTTATACAGGGGGCGCACCGGGGAGCTGTTTTTT.

The chain carries TRBV5-6 and TRBJ2-5; D is possibly TRBD1 or TRBD2 (6 bases each). V lost 4 bases to trimming and J lost 2 bases, with 12 bases between them. Germline assignment: CDR1 SGHDT and CDR2 YYEEEE. The CDR3 sequence is 14 residues long. The CDR3 sequence: CASSRGTSQETQYF. The CDR3 bases are TGTGCCAGCAGCCGCGGGACATCACAAGAGACCCAGTACTTC.

This clonotype was recorded at least ten times. The rearrangement links TRBV5-1 to TRBJ2-3; 9 bases agree with TRBD2. V shed 5 bases, J shed 3 bases, and the junction held 7 bases outside the gene matches. Per the germline V gene, CDR1 is SGHRS and CDR2 is YFSETQ. The CDR3 consists of 15 residues. CDR3 sequence: CASRWPSGETDTQYF. CDR3 nucleotide sequence: TGCGCCAGCAGGTGGCCTAGCGGGGAGACAGATACGCAGTATTTT.

This clonotype was found a few times. V gene TRBV6-2 or TRBV6-3 combines with J gene TRBJ2-1; a weak D match, TRBD1 (5 bases). The CDR3 extends over 15 amino acids. Trimming took off 2 bases at V and 1 base at J, with 9 bases between the two ends. Germline V CDR1 and CDR2: MNHEY, SVGEGT. The CDR3 DNA sequence: TGTGCCAGCAGTTACGGGGCAGGGTCCTACAATGAGCAGTTCTTC. Protein sequence: CASSYGAGSYNEQFF.

This chain connects TRBV2 to TRBJ2-4; unclear D gene. This CDR3 is built from 14 residues. Germline V lookup: CDR1 SNHLY, CDR2 FYNNEI. The V end lost 3 bases, the J end lost 7 bases, and 13 bases lay between the germline ends. The CDR3, as DNA: TGTGCCAGCAGTGACGGCAGCTTCAGCAACATTCAGTACTTC. It codes for CASSDGSFSNIQYF.

This clonotype was recorded at least ten times. The CDR3 reads CASSRGHSTDTQYF. CDR3 sequence (DNA): TGTGCCAGCAGCCGGGGTCACAGCACAGATACGCAGTATTTT. This chain connects TRBV12-3 or TRBV12-4 to TRBJ2-3, with a possible D match to TRBD2 (5 bases). Deletions cut 6 bases from V and 0 bases from J, with 10 bases between. The CDR3 has 14 amino acids.

In this sample, this clonotype turned up a few times. The chain links TRBV29-1 to TRBJ1-1; maybe TRBD1 (6 bases). CDR1 is SQVTM, CDR2 ANQGSEA, per germline. The CDR3 contains 13 residues. Trimming removed 5 bases at V and 0 bases at J, with 10 bases between. The CDR3 region is CSVYRDMNTEAFF. The CDR3 DNA is TGCAGCGTTTACAGGGATATGAACACTGAAGCTTTCTTT.

In this sample, this clonotype turned up many times. V usage is TRBV24-1 and J usage is TRBJ2-5; tentatively, D is TRBD2 (6 bases). The CDR3 runs 13 residues. Trimming took off 5 bases at V and 4 bases at J, with 10 bases between the two ends. Germline CDR1 reads KGHDR; CDR2 reads SFDVKD. CDR3 loop: CATSAGLPETQYF. The DNA for the CDR3 is TGTGCCACCAGTGCGGGACTTCCAGAGACCCAGTACTTC.

This clonotype was observed at least ten times. The V and J genes are TRBV5-1 and TRBJ2-7, with a tentative D call TRBD2 (5 bases). With 1 base removed from V and 4 bases from J, the gap between germline ends came to 12 bases. Germline assignment: CDR1 SGHRS and CDR2 YFSETQ. The CDR3 extends over 14 amino acids. For the CDR3, the DNA is TGCGCCAGCAGCTTGACCGCGGGTCAGTACGAGCAGTACTTC. It codes for CASSLTAGQYEQYF.

This clonotype was observed a handful of times. The rearrangement uses TRBV24-1 and TRBJ2-5, with 8 bases matching TRBD2. V trimming: 9 bases; J trimming: 6 bases; junction bases outside the gene matches: 8. CDR1 KGHDR and CDR2 SFDVKD come from the germline V gene. The CDR3 is 13 amino acids. The chain's CDR3 is CATGAAGAKTQYF. The CDR3 DNA is TGTGCCACCGGGGCAGCGGGGGCCAAGACCCAGTACTTC.

This clonotype has a count of ten or more. The J gene is TRBJ2-2, the V gene TRBV12-3 or TRBV12-4; 7 nucleotides line up with TRBD2. The CDR3 spans 14 residues. The trim removed 5 bases at V and 6 bases at J, leaving 6 bases unmatched. The CDR3 spells CASSTYRGAGELFF. Written as DNA, the CDR3 is TGTGCCAGCAGTACATATCGGGGGGCCGGGGAGCTGTTTTTT.

This clonotype was found many times. V is TRBV6-2 or TRBV6-3 and J is TRBJ2-7, with TRBD2 as a possible D gene (6 bases). The CDR3 has 15 amino acids. V was shortened by 6 bases and J by 4 bases, with 19 bases between the two germline ends. The germline gives CDR1 MNHEY, CDR2 SVGEGT. The CDR3 loop is CASSKYTGTAYEQYF. The CDR3, as DNA: TGTGCCAGCAGCAAATATACCGGGACTGCTTACGAGCAGTACTTC.

This clonotype was observed many times. The chain joins TRBV29-1 to TRBJ2-1; 11 bases are a match to TRBD2. CDR1 SQVTM and CDR2 ANQGSEA come from the germline V gene. CDR3 length: 18 residues. The V segment lost 1 base and the J segment 3 bases; nucleotides outside the gene matches: 11. CDR3 sequence reads: CSVEGLAGGTPNYNEQFF. CDR3 DNA sequence: TGCAGCGTTGAAGGGCTAGCGGGGGGAACACCCAACTACAATGAGCAGTTCTTC.

The V call is TRBV11-2, the J call TRBJ1-2; TRBD1 might be the D (5 bases). The CDR3 is made up of 13 amino acids. The V end was cut by 6 bases, the J end by 4 bases, with 12 bases between. Looked up from germline, CDR1 is SGHAT and CDR2 is FQNNGV. CDR3 protein: CASSPDSFYGYTF. CDR3 sequence (DNA): TGTGCCAGCAGTCCCGACAGCTTCTATGGCTACACCTTC.

The chain recombines TRBV3-1 with TRBJ2-7; possibly TRBD1 for D (6 bases). The CDR3 runs to 15 residues. The ends were cut back, 1 base at V and 4 bases at J, with 14 bases in the middle. Germline V gene sequence: CDR1 LGHDT, CDR2 YNNKEL (reference sequence). The CDR3 region has the DNA TGTGCCAGCAGCCAAGCTCAGGGGCCCACTTACGAGCAGTACTTC. Its protein is CASSQAQGPTYEQYF.

This clonotype was seen only a few times. V usage is TRBV27 and J usage is TRBJ2-2, with 8 bases matching TRBD1. Looked up from germline, CDR1 is MNHEY and CDR2 is SMNVEV (reference sequence). V trimming: 3 bases; J trimming: 3 bases; junction bases outside the gene matches: 6. The CDR3 length is 16 residues. The CDR3 DNA follows: TGTGCCAGCAGTTTCGTCTGGACAGGGCACACCGGGGAGCTGTTTTTT. Translated: CASSFVWTGHTGELFF.

The chain combines TRBV10-3 with TRBJ2-3; 7 bases agree with TRBD2. Trimming took 7 bases from V and 0 from J; bases not matched to a gene: 4. The germline V gene encodes CDR1 ENHRY and CDR2 SYGVKD. CDR3 length: 14 amino acids. This CDR3 reads CAIKGLGSTDTQYF. As DNA, the CDR3 is TGTGCCATCAAAGGACTAGGGAGCACAGATACGCAGTATTTT.

The chain links TRBV7-9 to TRBJ1-5; D ambiguous. The ends were cut back, 5 bases at V and 3 bases at J, with 11 bases in the middle. Germline CDR1 is SEHNR and CDR2 is FQNEAQ (reference sequence). This CDR3 has 14 amino acids. CDR3 sequence (DNA): TGTGCCAGCAGCCCGGACGGCAACAATCAGCCCCAGCATTTT. This codes for CASSPDGNNQPQHF.

This chain uses TRBV11-2 with TRBJ2-7, with 13 bases lining up with TRBD2. Germline V gene data show CDR1 as SGHAT and CDR2 as FQNNGV. The CDR3 is made up of 18 amino acids. V trimming: 5 bases; J trimming: 0 bases; junction bases outside the gene matches: 10. The CDR3: CASSMNGLAGALSYEQYF. The DNA of the CDR3 is TGTGCCAGCAGCATGAATGGACTAGCGGGGGCCCTCTCCTACGAGCAGTACTTC.